A selection of T cell receptor beta chains follows, all from one sample in a study of graft-versus-host responses after intestinal transplantation. The method was immunoSEQ multiplex PCR; TCRdb's version includes in-frame clones alone and lacks a portion of them. Of some 81,000 clones listed, 85% to 90% are singletons. Antigens for these TCRs are unknown. Sample: unstimulated CD4+ T cells sorted from spleen or lymph node cells, taken before intestinal transplant. The receptors here all came from a human donor who received an intestinal transplant. Each CDR3 is given with its conserved first and last residue. The D gene is left open where the match is weak. Clone size is not always given. Where it is, it says once, few, many or a class for expanded clones.

D	V	size	J	CDR3	DNA
TRBD2	TRBV5-4	-	TRBJ2-5	CASSPRGGRDESQYF	TGTGCCAGCAGCCCCCGCGGGGGGCGGGACGAATCCCAGTACTTC
-	TRBV4-1	-	TRBJ1-3	CASSQEPADTIYF	TGCGCCAGCAGCCAAGAGCCAGCGGACACCATATATTTT
TRBD1	TRBV18	-	TRBJ1-2	CASSTSPGTGSGYTF	TGTGCCAGCTCTACATCTCCCGGGACAGGGTCGGGCTACACCTTC
TRBD2	TRBV18	-	TRBJ2-1	CASSPPGGSSYNEQFF	TGTGCCAGCTCACCACCGGGGGGGAGCTCCTACAATGAGCAGTTCTTC
-	TRBV20-1	-	TRBJ1-5	CSASPGQPQHF	TGCAGTGCTAGTCCCGGGCAGCCCCAGCATTTT
-	TRBV2	-	TRBJ1-6	CASSFYGGNSPLHF	TGTGCCAGCAGCTTCTACGGGGGAAATTCACCCCTCCACTTT
-	TRBV27	-	TRBJ2-6	CASSLEKTGANVLTF	TGTGCCAGCAGTTTAGAGAAAACTGGGGCCAACGTCCTGACTTTC
TRBD1	TRBV6-5	once	TRBJ1-6	CASSSKLTGGNSPLHF	TGTGCCAGCAGTTCGAAGTTGACAGGGGGGAATTCACCCCTCCACTTT
TRBD2	TRBV2	-	TRBJ2-3	CASRTSEGLQTQYF	TGTGCCAGCAGAACTAGCGAGGGACTCCAAACGCAGTATTTT
-	TRBV28	-	TRBJ2-5	CASSPFSGRAYQETQYF	TGTGCCAGCAGTCCCTTTTCCGGCAGGGCCTACCAAGAGACCCAGTACTTC
-	TRBV4-1	-	TRBJ2-3	CASSWTGDSTDTQYF	TGCGCCAGCAGCTGGACGGGGGACAGCACAGATACGCAGTATTTT
TRBD2	TRBV27	-	TRBJ2-5	CASRRIAGQETQYF	TGTGCCAGCAGACGCATAGCGGGGCAAGAGACCCAGTACTTC
-	TRBV2	-	TRBJ1-1	CASSGQSSEAFF	TGTGCCAGCAGTGGACAGTCGTCTGAAGCTTTCTTT
TRBD1	TRBV6-1	-	TRBJ2-7	CASSEAGTGKYEQYF	TGTGCCAGCAGTGAAGCCGGGACAGGGAAGTACGAGCAGTACTTC
TRBD1	TRBV30	once	TRBJ1-1	CAWRDHQGARGTEAFF	TGTGCCTGGAGAGACCATCAGGGGGCTCGGGGCACTGAAGCTTTCTTT
-	TRBV6-1	-	TRBJ1-5	CASSEVRSGGNQPQHF	TGTGCCAGCAGTGAAGTAAGGTCGGGGGGCAATCAGCCCCAGCATTTT
TRBD1	TRBV27	-	TRBJ2-4	CASSWGTGRANIQYF	TGTGCCAGCAGTTGGGGGACAGGCAGAGCGAACATTCAGTACTTC
TRBD1	TRBV5-1	-	TRBJ1-2	CASSFQDRDGYTF	TGCGCCAGCAGCTTTCAGGACAGGGATGGCTACACCTTC
TRBD2	TRBV7-2	-	TRBJ2-7	CASSLFLAGEGEQYF	TGTGCCAGCAGTCTCTTCCTAGCGGGAGAAGGGGAGCAGTACTTC
TRBD1	TRBV5-1	few	TRBJ2-5	CASSGGQARGETQYF	TGCGCCAGCAGCGGAGGACAGGCCCGAGGGGAGACCCAGTACTTC
-	TRBV5-4	few	TRBJ2-2	CASSLDPGATGELFF	TGTGCCAGCAGCTTGGACCCTGGGGCCACCGGGGAGCTGTTTTTT
-	TRBV5-1	-	TRBJ2-2	CASSLSPGGGELFF	TGCGCCAGCAGCTTGTCACCCGGGGGCGGGGAGCTGTTTTTT
-	TRBV5-6	-	TRBJ2-3	CASSLQGRRSDTQYF	TGTGCCAGCAGCTTACAGGGGAGGAGGTCAGATACGCAGTATTTT
TRBD2	TRBV28	-	TRBJ2-5	CASSRPKPGLAGGVRETQYF	TGTGCCAGCAGTCGACCAAAACCGGGACTAGCGGGGGGCGTACGGGAGACCCAGTACTTC
-	TRBV9	-	TRBJ1-1	CASSPAAQGSLGAFF	TGTGCCAGCAGCCCCGCGGCTCAAGGAAGTCTAGGAGCTTTCTTT
-	TRBV6-1	-	TRBJ2-6	CASSVGGSPIPGANVLTF	TGTGCCAGCAGTGTTGGCGGATCTCCTATTCCTGGGGCCAACGTCCTGACTTTC
TRBD1	TRBV28	-	TRBJ1-2	CASSFPNWDRRNYGYTF	TGTGCCAGCAGTTTCCCGAATTGGGACAGGCGAAACTATGGCTACACCTTC
TRBD2	TRBV11-2	-	TRBJ2-1	CASSVSGNYNEQFF	TGTGCCAGCAGCGTTAGCGGGAACTACAATGAGCAGTTCTTC
-	TRBV19	-	TRBJ2-5	CASSIAGGETQYF	TGTGCCAGTAGTATAGCAGGGGGGGAGACCCAGTACTTC
TRBD2	TRBV7-6	once	TRBJ2-1	CASSSSFGRGGQEQFF	TGTGCCAGCAGCTCATCTTTCGGGCGGGGGGGCCAGGAGCAGTTCTTC
TRBD2	TRBV5-4	-	TRBJ2-5	CASSLGLADKETQYF	TGTGCCAGCAGCCTGGGACTAGCGGACAAAGAGACCCAGTACTTC
-	TRBV18	-	TRBJ2-2	CASSSINTGELFF	TGTGCCAGCTCATCCATTAACACCGGGGAGCTGTTTTTT
-	TRBV4-1	-	TRBJ1-4	CASSQVGGLNEKLFF	TGCGCCAGCAGCCAAGTGGGCGGACTTAATGAAAAACTGTTTTTT
-	TRBV30	-	TRBJ2-2	CAWSAENTGELFF	TGTGCCTGGAGTGCAGAGAACACCGGGGAGCTGTTTTTT
-	TRBV27	-	TRBJ1-3	CASSKQQGSGNTIYF	TGTGCCAGCAGCAAACAACAGGGATCGGGAAACACCATATATTTT
TRBD1	TRBV27	-	TRBJ2-2	CASSPGTGTGELFF	TGTGCCAGCAGTCCCGGGACAGGGACCGGGGAGCTGTTTTTT
TRBD2	TRBV4-2	-	TRBJ2-3	CASSQDSLAGGVVGDTQYF	TGTGCCAGCAGCCAAGATTCCCTAGCGGGAGGGGTCGTTGGAGATACGCAGTATTTT
-	TRBV19	-	TRBJ2-5	CASSPGVLETQYF	TGTGCCAGTAGCCCAGGGGTTTTGGAGACCCAGTACTTC
TRBD1	TRBV4-2	-	TRBJ1-1	CASSQGSASRGRDTEAFF	TGTGCCAGCAGCCAAGGGTCCGCCTCTAGGGGGCGGGACACTGAAGCTTTCTTT
-	TRBV27	-	TRBJ1-6	CASSFLPGQQNNSPLHF	TGTGCCAGCAGTTTTCTGCCCGGACAACAGAATAATTCACCCCTCCACTTT